This T cell receptor (beta chain) emerged from a study of blood T cell repertoires in COVID-19. Study-level information: Samples taken during acute and convalescent COVID-19 were collected in the United States, Italy and Spain.

Methods used by the authors: Estimates of nucleated cell counts were drawn from the amplification of reference gene primers. Sequenced by immunoSEQ multiplex PCR; TCRdb stores in-frame clones only, minus some. The V and J calls and clone size come from that table; D and trimming were worked out from the DNA. The repertoire consists of tens of thousands of clones, with about 90% occurring once and the leading ten covering 6.5% to 8.5%. Germline lookup yields CDR1 ENHRY and CDR2 SYGVKD. The CDR3 is 13 residues long. Trimming stripped 6 bases from V and 3 bases from J, with 10 bases between. The receptor was isolated from a man younger than 35 with COVID-19, enrolled during active disease. Input material: peripheral blood. This sequence joins TRBV10-3 and TRBJ2-3, with D possibly being TRBD1 (5 bases). This CDR3 is CAISPRQTDTQYF. In nucleotides, the CDR3 is TGTGCCATCAGCCCCAGACAGACAGATACGCAGTATTTT.